The 18 T cell receptor beta chains listed next were all sequenced from one sample in a study of identifying expanded T cells in peripheral blood. The assay was immunoSEQ multiplex PCR, and TCRdb's table has in-frame clones only and misses some. Of some 78,000 clones listed, roughly 91% are singletons. Sequencing was performed on blood. These receptors all come from a person aged 18-69 years in good health.

The CDR3 loop reads CASSRQGGPYFYNEQFF. DNA for the CDR3: TGTGCCAGCAGCCGACAGGGGGGCCCCTACTTTTACAATGAGCAGTTCTTC. V usage is TRBV7-6 and J usage is TRBJ2-1, with 9 positions matching TRBD1. The CDR3 runs 17 residues. CDR1 SGHVS and CDR2 FNYEAQ come from the germline V gene. Germline trimming cut 5 bases from V and 4 bases from J; bases unmatched to any gene: 12.

The gene calls are TRBV7-6 and TRBJ2-2; 7 bases match TRBD2. This CDR3 has 16 residues. From germline, CDR1 is SGHVS and CDR2 FNYEAQ. After removal of 5 bases from V and 7 bases from J, the junction contained 13 bases not matched to a gene. The CDR3 sequence is CASSRPRGVDGGELFF. The CDR3 nucleotides read TGTGCCAGCAGCCGCCCCCGGGGGGTGGACGGCGGGGAGCTGTTTTTT. Full variable domain (remainder filled in from reference TRBV7-6 and TRBJ2-2): GAGVSQSPRYKVTKRGQDVALRCDPISGHVSLYWYRQALGQGPEFLTYFNYEAQQDKSGLPNDRFSAERPEGSISTLTIQRTEQRDSAMYRCASSRPRGVDGGELFFGEGSRLTVL.

This clone has only one observation. This chain links TRBV4-3 with TRBJ1-3; 10 bases fit TRBD1. After removal of 3 bases from V and 7 bases from J, the junction contained 6 bases not matched to a gene. The CDR3 totals 15 residues. CDR1 is LGHNA and CDR2 is YSLEER in the germline V gene. CDR3 region: CASSQSRDRGNTIYF. Written as DNA, the CDR3 is TGCGCCAGCAGCCAGTCCCGGGACAGGGGTAACACCATATATTTT.

The rearrangement links TRBV11-2 to TRBJ2-3; 9 bases are shared with TRBD2. CDR3 length: 16 amino acids. Trimming at V came to 3 bases and at J to 2 bases, leaving 6 bases not matched to a gene. The germline CDR1 and CDR2 sequences are SGHAT and FQNNGV. In nucleotides, the CDR3 is TGTGCCAGCAGCTTCCGGACTAGCGCCTACACAGATACGCAGTATTTT. Translated: CASSFRTSAYTDTQYF.

The table lists this clone with a few counts. The chain combines TRBV2 with TRBJ1-2, with D tentatively TRBD1 (6 bases). Germline V gene sequence: CDR1 SNHLY, CDR2 FYNNEI. The CDR3 has 17 residues. V was shortened by 2 bases and J by 0 bases, with 16 bases between the two germline ends. The CDR3 protein is CASSEIRGGPSNYGYTF. DNA of the CDR3: TGTGCCAGCAGTGAAATAAGGGGGGGTCCATCTAACTATGGCTACACCTTC.

The chain uses TRBV7-6 and TRBJ2-5; D remains unclear. The germline gives CDR1 SGHVS, CDR2 FNYEAQ. The ends were cut back, 0 bases at V and 4 bases at J, with 6 bases in the middle. CDR3 length: 13 residues. Here the CDR3 reads CASSLAGRETQYF. The CDR3, as DNA: TGTGCCAGCAGCTTAGCCGGACGAGAGACCCAGTACTTC. Full variable domain (rest looked up from reference TRBV7-6 and TRBJ2-5): GAGVSQSPRYKVTKRGQDVALRCDPISGHVSLYWYRQALGQGPEFLTYFNYEAQQDKSGLPNDRFSAERPEGSISTLTIQRTEQRDSAMYRCASSLAGRETQYFGPGTRLLVL.

The chain combines TRBV2 with TRBJ1-2; a weak D match, TRBD1 (6 bases). The CDR3 sequence is 12 residues long. Germline values: CDR1 SNHLY, CDR2 FYNNEI. The V end lost 3 bases, the J end lost 9 bases, and 11 bases lay between the germline ends. In DNA, the CDR3 is TGTGCCAGCAGTGAGGCAGGGGAGAGCTACACCTTC. The encoded protein is CASSEAGESYTF.

The CDR3 sequence is CASSYQNQELFF. The CDR3 DNA reads TGTGCCAGCAGTTACCAGAACCAGGAGCTGTTTTTT. The chain joins TRBV6-5 to TRBJ2-2; D is undetermined. The CDR3 extends over 12 amino acids. Germline loops: CDR1 MNHEY, CDR2 SVGAGI. Trimming removed 2 bases from V and 10 bases from J, with 8 bases in between.

The chain is built from TRBV19 and TRBJ1-1; perhaps TRBD1 as D (6 bases). Germline assignment: CDR1 LNHDA and CDR2 SQIVND (reference sequence). The ends were cut back, 3 bases at V and 5 bases at J, with 19 bases in the middle. The CDR3 covers 16 residues. The CDR3 bases are TGTGCCAGTAGTATCCAACAGGGAGGAGCGAGAACTGAAGCTTTCTTT. Translated: CASSIQQGGARTEAFF.

The chain employs TRBV2 and TRBJ1-2, with 11 bases matching TRBD1. In germline, CDR1 is SNHLY, CDR2 FYNNEI. The CDR3 has 16 residues. V lost 11 bases, J lost 6 bases, and 17 bases stayed unmatched. The CDR3 region has the DNA TGTGCCCATGACCGTCGGACAGGGGGCGTCTGGGATGGCTACACCTTC. It is translated as CAHDRRTGGVWDGYTF.

This chain uses TRBV13 with TRBJ2-7; D is perhaps TRBD1 or TRBD2 (5 bases each). Trimming stripped 4 bases from V and 2 bases from J, with 15 bases between. This CDR3 has 15 amino acids. Germline lookup yields CDR1 PRHDT and CDR2 FYEKMQ (reference sequence). CDR3 protein: CASSSPGSIPYEQYF. CDR3 DNA: TGTGCCAGCAGCTCCCCAGGGAGTATTCCCTACGAGCAGTACTTC.

The chain links TRBV18 to TRBJ1-1, with D perhaps matching TRBD1 (5 bases). V was trimmed by 3 bases and J by 1 base, leaving 9 bases between them. CDR1 KGHSH and CDR2 LQKENI come from the germline V gene. CDR3 length: 14 amino acids. For the CDR3, the DNA is TGTGCCAGCTCACCGGAACAGGCGAACACTGAAGCTTTCTTT. Its protein product is CASSPEQANTEAFF.

V gene TRBV4-3 combines with J gene TRBJ2-7, with TRBD2 matching 8 bases. The CDR3 is made up of 18 amino acids. Germline trimming cut 2 bases from V and 1 base from J; bases unmatched to any gene: 13. Germline lookup yields CDR1 LGHNA and CDR2 YSLEER. The CDR3 nucleotides read TGCGCCAGCAGCCAAAGGCTTACCGGGACTAGGGAATCCTACGAGCAGTACTTC. This codes for CASSQRLTGTRESYEQYF.

The V gene is TRBV10-3, the J gene TRBJ2-2; 7 bases match TRBD1. CDR3 length: 14 residues. Trimming took 6 bases from V and 3 from J; bases not matched to a gene: 4. Germline CDR1 reads ENHRY; CDR2 reads SYGVKD. The DNA of the CDR3 is TGTGCCATCAGGAACAGGGGCGACACCGGGGAGCTGTTTTTT. This gives the protein CAIRNRGDTGELFF.

The chain links TRBV6-1 to TRBJ1-4; D uncertain. The V gene's germline CDR1 is MNHNS and CDR2 SASEGT. The CDR3 loop spans 17 amino acids. The V and J ends lost 3 bases and 3 bases respectively, with 17 bases between them. In DNA, the CDR3 is TGTGCCAGCAGTGAGCCGGGTTCGGGAGGCCCTAATGAAAAACTGTTTTTT. This translates into CASSEPGSGGPNEKLFF.

V is TRBV29-1 and J is TRBJ2-5; D is uncertain. Trimming removed 4 bases from V and 1 base from J, with 10 bases in between. The CDR3 contains 13 residues. Germline values: CDR1 SQVTM, CDR2 ANQGSEA. The DNA for the CDR3 is TGCAGCGTTGTAGGCAGATTCCAAGAGACCCAGTACTTC. This translates into CSVVGRFQETQYF. Supplemented by reference TRBV29-1 and TRBJ2-5, the full variable domain reads SAVISQKPSRDICQRGTSLTIQCQVDSQVTMMFWYRQQPGQSLTLIATANQGSEATYESGFVIDKFPISRPNLTFSTLTVSNMSPEDSSIYLCSVVGRFQETQYFGPGTRLLVL.

V and J are TRBV28 and TRBJ1-2; D is possibly TRBD1 (5 bases). Trimming removed 4 bases from V and 4 bases from J, with 7 bases in between. The CDR3 is 12 amino acids. Germline V gene lookup returns CDR1 MDHEN and CDR2 SYDVKM. The CDR3 is CASSYGAYGYTF. The CDR3 bases are TGTGCCAGCAGTTACGGGGCCTATGGCTACACCTTC.

The table lists this clone with a count of one. The chain recombines TRBV7-2 with TRBJ2-7, with D uncertain. The germline gives CDR1 SGHTA, CDR2 FQGNSA. CDR3 length: 15 amino acids. Trimming stripped 4 bases from V and 3 bases from J, with 16 bases between. The CDR3 loop is CASSSSPGNGYEQYF. Here the CDR3 DNA reads TGTGCCAGCAGCTCCTCCCCAGGTAATGGCTACGAGCAGTACTTC. Full variable domain (missing parts from reference TRBV7-2 and TRBJ2-7): GAGVSQSPSNKVTEKGKDVELRCDPISGHTALYWYRQSLGQGLEFLIYFQGNSAPDKSGLPSDRFSAERTGGSVSTLTIQRTQQEDSAVYLCASSSSPGNGYEQYFGPGTRLTVT.